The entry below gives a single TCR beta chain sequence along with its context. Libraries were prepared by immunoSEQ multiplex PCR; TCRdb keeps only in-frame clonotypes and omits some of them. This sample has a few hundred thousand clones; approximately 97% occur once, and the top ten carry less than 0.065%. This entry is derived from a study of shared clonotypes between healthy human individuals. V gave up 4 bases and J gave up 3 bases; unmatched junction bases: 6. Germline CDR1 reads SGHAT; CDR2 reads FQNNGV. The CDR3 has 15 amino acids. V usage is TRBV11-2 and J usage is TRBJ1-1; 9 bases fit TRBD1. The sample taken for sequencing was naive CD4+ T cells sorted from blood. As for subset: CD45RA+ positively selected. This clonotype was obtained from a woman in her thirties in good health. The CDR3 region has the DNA TGTGCCAGCAGCTGGGGACAGGGATCCCACACTGAAGCTTTCTTT. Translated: CASSWGQGSHTEAFF. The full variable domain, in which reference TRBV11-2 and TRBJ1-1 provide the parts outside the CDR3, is EAGVAQSPRYKIIEKRQSVAFWCNPISGHATLYWYQQILGQGPKLLIQFQNNGVVDDSQLPKDRFSAERLKGVDSTLKIQPAKLEDSAVYLCASSWGQGSHTEAFFGQGTRLTVV.